Detailed here is one T cell receptor (beta chain). Its matching antigen is unknown. This specimen comes from a study of T cell responses to AZD1222 COVID-19 vaccine. Study-level results: Spike-specific TCRs gained breadth and depth after people received two AZD1222 doses.

Only in-frame clones appear in the TCRdb table, and some are missing; sequencing was by immunoSEQ multiplex PCR. This table has some 180,000 clones, 87% appearing once. This TCR was recovered from an adult who received the AZD1222 COVID-19 vaccine. The material sequenced was peripheral blood, taken 28 days after the second AZD1222 dose.

Written as DNA, the CDR3 is TGTGCCAGCAGGGACAGGGGGAACGAGCAGTACTTC. Protein: CASRDRGNEQYF. This chain connects TRBV2 to TRBJ2-7; 10 nucleotides line up with TRBD1. Germline trimming cut 6 bases from V and 5 bases from J; bases unmatched to any gene: 1. This CDR3 has 12 amino acids. Germline values: CDR1 SNHLY, CDR2 FYNNEI.